This passage covers 32 T cell receptor beta chains from one sample sequenced in a study of CD8 T cells in ankylosing spondylitis. Each CDR3 protein gets one entry after TCRdb re-called the 5' RACE reads with MiXCR. The sample comprises 150,000 or so distinct CDR3 sequences, about a third of which are singletons, and 6% rests with the top ten. Sequencing was done on a sample of synovial fluid, either unsorted or a sorted T cell fraction (not recorded which). The receptors stem from a male donor with ankylosing spondylitis.

This chain joins TRBV19 and TRBJ2-1; D uncertain. The V end was cut by 9 bases, the J end by 4 bases, with 10 bases between. Germline-derived CDR1 and CDR2 are LNHDA and SQIVND (reference sequence). This CDR3 has 12 residues. The CDR3: CASRKDYNEQFF. In DNA, the CDR3 is TGTGCCAGCCGGAAGGATTACAATGAGCAGTTCTTC. The whole variable domain, remainder taken from reference TRBV19 and TRBJ2-1, is DGGITQSPKYLFRKEGQNVTLSCEQNLNHDAMYWYRQDPGQGLRLIYYSQIVNDFQKGDIAEGYSVSREKKESFPLTVTSAQKNPTAFYLCASRKDYNEQFFGPGTRLTVL.

This clonotype was seen a handful of times. The chain is built from TRBV20-1 and TRBJ2-7, with 11 bases lining up with TRBD2. The CDR3 loop spans 14 amino acids. In germline, CDR1 is DFQATT, CDR2 SNEGSKA (reference sequence). J was trimmed by 4 bases and V by 3 bases; bases with no gene match: 5. The CDR3 coding sequence is TGCAGTGCTAGCGGGCTAGCGGGAGGTTACGAGCAGTACTTC. This translates into CSASGLAGGYEQYF.

This sequence joins TRBV28 and TRBJ2-1; TRBD1 agrees at 11 bases. The junction had 8 bases not matched to a gene; V was cut back by 5 bases and J by 8 bases. This CDR3 comprises 15 residues. CDR1 is MDHEN and CDR2 is SYDVKM in the germline V gene. The DNA of the CDR3 is TGTGCCAGCAGTCATCGGACAGGGGGCAGGGATGAGCAGTTCTTC. Translated: CASSHRTGGRDEQFF.

In its sample, this clonotype was seen once. J is TRBJ2-5 and V is TRBV11-2; TRBD2 matches at 9 bases. V lost 5 bases, J lost 2 bases, and 15 bases stayed unmatched. This CDR3 has 18 amino acids. Germline-derived CDR1 and CDR2 are SGHAT and FQNNGV. CDR3 region: CASSPGVTSGSEQETQYF. For the CDR3, the DNA is TGTGCCAGCAGCCCGGGGGTGACTAGCGGAAGTGAGCAAGAGACCCAGTACTTC.

Many counts were recorded for this clonotype. The genes are TRBV7-9 and TRBJ1-6, with TRBD1 matching over 7 bases. Looked up from germline, CDR1 is SEHNR and CDR2 is FQNEAQ (reference sequence). The CDR3 loop spans 16 amino acids. V dropped 3 bases and J dropped 4; count of bases not matched to a gene: 6. CDR3 bases: TGTGCCAGCAGCTTCGGACAGGCGGTTTATAATTCACCCCTCCACTTT. Translated: CASSFGQAVYNSPLHF.

This clonotype showed up many times. CDR3 residues: CASSYPGSYEQYF. The CDR3 nucleotides are TGTGCCAGCAGTTACCCGGGTTCCTACGAGCAGTACTTC. J is TRBJ2-7 and V is TRBV6-5; D unclear. The V gene lost 2 bases and the J gene lost 1 base, with 6 bases spanning the gap. Germline V CDR1 and CDR2: MNHEY, SVGAGI. This CDR3 has 13 residues.

In this sample, this clonotype turned up a few times. The chain couples TRBV2 to TRBJ2-7, with D tentatively TRBD2 (6 bases). The CDR3 extends over 17 amino acids. The V and J ends lost 7 bases and 0 bases respectively, with 22 bases between them. In germline, CDR1 is SNHLY, CDR2 FYNNEI. The CDR3 loop is CASNTRRGRTISYEQYF. DNA for the CDR3: TGTGCCAGCAACACTAGGAGGGGCAGGACAATCTCCTACGAGCAGTACTTC.

This clonotype has more than one count but fewer than ten. This chain connects TRBV2 to TRBJ1-1; D unclear. The germline V and J ends were trimmed by 8 bases and 1 base, with 11 bases remaining between them. CDR3 length: 13 residues. Germline V lookup: CDR1 SNHLY, CDR2 FYNNEI. CDR3 nucleotide sequence: TGTGCCAGCCGCGTAGACACGAACACTGAAGCTTTCTTT. It translates to CASRVDTNTEAFF. The full variable domain, in which reference TRBV2 and TRBJ1-1 provide the parts outside the CDR3, is EPEVTQTPSHQVTQMGQEVILRCVPISNHLYFYWYRQILGQKVEFLVSFYNNEISEKSEIFDDQFSVERPDGSNFTLKIRSTKLEDSAMYFCASRVDTNTEAFFGQGTRLTVV.

The gene calls are TRBV29-1 and TRBJ1-3; D remains ambiguous. This CDR3 has 13 amino acids. Trimming cost V 4 bases and J 0 bases, with 7 bases left between them. Germline V CDR1 and CDR2: SQVTM, ANQGSEA. CDR3 nucleotide sequence: TGCAGCGTTGTTGTAGACTCTGGAAACACCATATATTTT. Translated, it gives CSVVVDSGNTIYF.

This clonotype was counted between two and nine times. This chain joins TRBV5-6 and TRBJ2-2, with 11 bases that match TRBD1. This CDR3 has 17 amino acids. In germline, CDR1 is SGHDT, CDR2 YYEEEE. The V and J ends lost 4 bases and 4 bases, in that order; junction bases with no gene match: 9. CDR3 in DNA: TGTGCCAGCAGCCGAGGGACAGGGGGACGGGGCACCGGGGAGCTGTTTTTT. The encoded protein is CASSRGTGGRGTGELFF.

The chain recombines TRBV5-1 with TRBJ1-2, with D tentatively TRBD1 (5 bases). Germline V gives CDR1 SGHRS, CDR2 YFSETQ. The CDR3 consists of 15 residues. V dropped 4 bases and J dropped 4 bases, with 17 bases sitting between them. CDR3 DNA: TGCGCCAGCAGCACCGACGGTACTAGGGGCTATGGCTACACCTTC. The encoded protein is CASSTDGTRGYGYTF.

This clonotype was recorded once. V usage is TRBV2 and J usage is TRBJ2-5, with 7 bases identical to TRBD1. The CDR3 runs 12 residues. The germline gives CDR1 SNHLY, CDR2 FYNNEI. Unmatched junction bases numbered 5, after V lost 8 bases and J lost 5 bases. The CDR3 is CASGQAVETQYF. CDR3 DNA sequence: TGTGCCAGCGGACAGGCCGTCGAGACCCAGTACTTC.

This clonotype was counted only a few times. The CDR3 bases are TGTGCCTGGAGGCGGGCATTCTCTGGAAACACCATATATTTT. This codes for CAWRRAFSGNTIYF. V usage is TRBV30 and J usage is TRBJ1-3; no definite D call. Deletions cut 3 bases from V and 0 bases from J, with 9 bases between. There are 14 residues in the CDR3. CDR1 GTSNPN and CDR2 SVGIG come from the germline V gene (reference sequence).

J is TRBJ1-6 and V is TRBV11-2; D uncertain. V was pared by 0 bases and J by 6 bases, with 9 bases between. CDR3 length: 15 amino acids. The germline V gene encodes CDR1 SGHAT and CDR2 FQNNGV. The CDR3 DNA sequence: TGTGCCAGCAGCTTAGAAGGTACCACTAATTCACCCCTCCACTTT. Its translation: CASSLEGTTNSPLHF.

This clonotype came up many times. The chain has TRBV11-2 and TRBJ2-7, with a possible D match to TRBD2 (5 bases). This CDR3 has 13 residues. The germline V gene has CDR1 SGHAT and CDR2 FQNNGV. V shed 5 bases and J shed 4 bases, with 12 bases lying between them. In DNA form, the CDR3 reads TGTGCCAGCAGCCTTTCCCCGGGATACGAGCAGTACTTC. This sequence encodes CASSLSPGYEQYF.

Only a few counts were recorded for this clonotype. This chain links TRBV20-1 with TRBJ2-5; TRBD2 matches at 14 bases. The CDR3 totals 15 residues. The germline CDR1 and CDR2 sequences are DFQATT and SNEGSKA (reference sequence). Trimming at V came to 3 bases and at J to 5 bases, leaving 5 bases not matched to a gene. The chain's CDR3 is CSARTSGGARETQYF. CDR3 in DNA: TGCAGTGCTAGGACTAGCGGGGGGGCGCGGGAGACCCAGTACTTC.

The chain is built from TRBV4-2 and TRBJ2-5, with 10 bases matching TRBD2. V shed 0 bases, J shed 5 bases, and the junction held 6 bases outside the gene matches. CDR1 and CDR2 (germline): LGHNA, YNFKEQ. The CDR3 totals 16 residues. CDR3 residues: CASSQESSGGMETQYF. CDR3 nucleotides: TGTGCCAGCAGCCAAGAGTCTAGCGGGGGTATGGAGACCCAGTACTTC.

The V and J genes are TRBV7-9 and TRBJ1-2; D gene uncertain. Germline CDR1 is SEHNR and CDR2 is FQNEAQ (reference sequence). The CDR3 is 15 residues long. V lost 1 base to trimming and J lost 4 bases, with 13 bases between them. CDR3 nucleotides: TGTGCCAGCAGCTTAGTCTCATCGTTAGGCTATGGCTACACCTTC. Translated: CASSLVSSLGYGYTF. The whole variable domain, filled in from reference TRBV7-9 and TRBJ1-2, reads DTGVSQNPRHKITKRGQNVTFRCDPISEHNRLYWYRQTLGQGPEFLTYFQNEAQLEKSRLLSDRFSAERPKGSFSTLEIQRTEQGDSAMYLCASSLVSSLGYGYTFGSGTRLTVV.

This chain joins TRBV20-1 and TRBJ2-3, with 7 bases that match TRBD2. V shed 3 bases and J 1 base; nucleotides not matched to a gene: 7. The germline V gene has CDR1 DFQATT and CDR2 SNEGSKA (reference sequence). The CDR3 covers 15 residues. The CDR3 reads CSASGLLAGTDTQYF. The CDR3 DNA is TGCAGTGCTAGCGGTCTGCTAGCGGGCACAGATACGCAGTATTTT.

V is TRBV9 and J is TRBJ1-3; possible D gene TRBD1, 5 bases. V was cut by 3 bases and J by 0 bases, with 10 bases left in between. Per the germline V gene, CDR1 is SGDLS and CDR2 is YYNGEE. This CDR3 is 15 amino acids long. The DNA for the CDR3 is TGTGCCAGCAGCGACCGGGACGGCTCTGGAAACACCATATATTTT. Translated, it gives CASSDRDGSGNTIYF.

V and J are TRBV11-2 and TRBJ2-1, with 9 bases that match TRBD2. The germline CDR1 and CDR2 sequences are SGHAT and FQNNGV. The junction had 6 bases not matched to a gene; V was cut back by 5 bases and J by 7 bases. The CDR3 length is 14 residues. CDR3 residues: CASSRTSEVNEQFF. CDR3 bases: TGTGCCAGCAGCCGGACTAGCGAGGTGAATGAGCAGTTCTTC.

This clonotype showed up just a few times. The chain joins TRBV7-9 to TRBJ2-1; 13 bases fit TRBD2. The CDR3 extends over 16 amino acids. Germline V gene data show CDR1 as SEHNR and CDR2 as FQNEAQ (reference sequence). V lost 5 bases and J lost 3; bases outside the gene matches: 4. CDR3 in DNA: TGTGCCAGCAGCCCTGGACTAGCGGGAGTCTACAATGAGCAGTTCTTC. Its translation is CASSPGLAGVYNEQFF.

This clonotype was observed at least ten times. The V gene is TRBV12-3 or TRBV12-4, the J gene TRBJ2-5; 8 bases are shared with TRBD2. There are 15 residues in the CDR3. The junction had 7 bases not matched to a gene; V was cut back by 6 bases and J by 1 base. The CDR3 region has the DNA TGTGCCAGCAGCATAGCGGGGACCGGCCAAGAGACCCAGTACTTC. Residues: CASSIAGTGQETQYF.

This clonotype was observed a handful of times. This chain uses TRBV11-2 with TRBJ1-6; D remains unclear. Trimming pared 4 bases from V and 10 bases from J, leaving 17 bases between. This CDR3 is built from 15 residues. Germline CDR1 and CDR2: SGHAT and FQNNGV. CDR3 in amino acids: CASSSPGKGRSPLHF. The CDR3 DNA sequence: TGTGCCAGCAGCTCCCCGGGTAAAGGCCGATCACCCCTCCACTTT.

V is TRBV7-2 and J is TRBJ2-5; D unresolved. This CDR3 is 13 amino acids long. The V gene's germline CDR1 is SGHTA and CDR2 FQGNSA. V was cut by 1 base and J by 5 bases, with 8 bases left in between. CDR3 sequence (DNA): TGTGCCAGCAGCTTAGGTGACGCGGAGACCCAGTACTTC. It yields the protein CASSLGDAETQYF. Full variable domain (missing parts from reference TRBV7-2 and TRBJ2-5): GAGVSQSPSNKVTEKGKDVELRCDPISGHTALYWYRQSLGQGLEFLIYFQGNSAPDKSGLPSDRFSAERTGGSVSTLTIQRTQQEDSAVYLCASSLGDAETQYFGPGTRLLVL.

The genes are TRBV10-3 and TRBJ2-5; tentative D call: TRBD2 (5 bases). The CDR3 has 12 amino acids. The germline V gene encodes CDR1 ENHRY and CDR2 SYGVKD. Deletions cut 3 bases from V and 5 bases from J, with 7 bases between. The DNA for the CDR3 is TGTGCCATCAGTGAAAGGGAGGAGACCCAGTACTTC. Translation: CAISEREETQYF.

This clonotype occurred once. This chain links TRBV9 with TRBJ2-7; no firm D call. This CDR3 has 15 amino acids. Per the germline V gene, CDR1 is SGDLS and CDR2 is YYNGEE. V lost 4 bases and J lost 0, with 14 bases in between. The CDR3 sequence is CASSPIDMFSYEQYF. The CDR3 DNA reads as TGTGCCAGCAGCCCAATAGACATGTTCTCCTACGAGCAGTACTTC.

The chain joins TRBV27 to TRBJ2-1, with D possibly matching TRBD2 (6 bases). From germline, CDR1 is MNHEY and CDR2 SMNVEV (reference sequence). The CDR3 has 16 amino acids. Trimming shortened V by 2 bases and J by 2 bases, and 13 bases separated the two germline ends. In nucleotides, the CDR3 is TGTGCCAGCAGTTTAGGGGCGGGGACCACCTACAATGAGCAGTTCTTC. It encodes CASSLGAGTTYNEQFF.

This clonotype occurred a few times. The chain recombines TRBV28 with TRBJ1-1; D uncertain. CDR3 length: 14 amino acids. In germline, CDR1 is MDHEN, CDR2 SYDVKM. Trimming shortened V by 6 bases and J by 1 base, and 12 bases separated the two germline ends. The CDR3, as DNA: TGTGCCAGCAGACCCCGTGTGCGGAACACTGAAGCTTTCTTT. Residues: CASRPRVRNTEAFF. The whole variable domain, filled in from reference TRBV28 and TRBJ1-1, reads DVKVTQSSRYLVKRTGEKVFLECVQDMDHENMFWYRQDPGLGLRLIYFSYDVKMKEKGDIPEGYSVSREKKERFSLILESASTNQTSMYLCASRPRVRNTEAFFGQGTRLTVV.

This chain joins TRBV5-1 and TRBJ2-5; tentatively, D is TRBD2 (5 bases). The germline V gene encodes CDR1 SGHRS and CDR2 YFSETQ. The CDR3 length is 16 residues. V lost 3 bases and J 0 bases, leaving 15 bases between the germline ends. CDR3 nucleotides: TGCGCCAGCAGCTCGGCTAGCTCCGCGAACCAAGAGACCCAGTACTTC. Translating it yields CASSSASSANQETQYF.

The V call is TRBV9, the J call TRBJ1-2; TRBD1 matches 7 bases. The V and J ends lost 2 bases and 3 bases, in that order; junction bases with no gene match: 4. CDR1 SGDLS and CDR2 YYNGEE come from the germline V gene. The CDR3 runs 14 residues. As DNA, the CDR3 is TGTGCCAGCAGCGTGACGGACAGGCACTATGGCTACACCTTC. The encoded protein is CASSVTDRHYGYTF.

This clonotype was counted between two and nine times. The chain carries TRBV29-1 and TRBJ2-7, with D tentatively TRBD1 (6 bases). Per germline, CDR1 SQVTM and CDR2 ANQGSEA. V was shortened by 4 bases and J by 7 bases, with 14 bases between the two germline ends. This CDR3 spans 12 amino acids. The CDR3 DNA reads TGCAGCGTTGGAACAGGGTACGGTGAGCAGTACTTC. This encodes CSVGTGYGEQYF.